A selection of T cell receptor beta chains follows, all from one sample in a study of cytomegalovirus exposure and HLA in healthy donors. Sequencing used immunoSEQ multiplex PCR; TCRdb keeps in-frame clones, though not all of them. The data hold about 170,000 clones, with roughly 84% observed a single time. The sample consisted of PBMCs. The source of these receptors is a male donor in good health and CMV-seronegative. CDR3s include the opening cysteine and the closing phenylalanine or tryptophan. A D gene is named only where the DNA matches it firmly. For some rows the clone size is stated as once, few or many, or as a class when expanded; others skip it.

clone size: .
D gene: TRBD2
J gene: TRBJ2-1
V gene: TRBV19
CDR3 protein: CASSFWTSGGPSYNEQFF
CDR3 DNA: TGTGCCAGTAGTTTCTGGACTAGCGGGGGACCCTCCTACAATGAGCAGTTCTTC

clone size: .
D gene: TRBD1
J gene: TRBJ2-7
V gene: TRBV6-6
CDR3 protein: CASKGGTGTYEQYF
CDR3 DNA: TGTGCCAGCAAAGGGGGGACAGGGACCTACGAGCAGTACTTC

clone size: .
D gene: TRBD2
J gene: TRBJ2-1
V gene: TRBV5-1
CDR3 protein: CASSLPYLRGALSGSYNEQFF
CDR3 DNA: TGCGCCAGCAGCCTCCCCTATTTGCGGGGGGCCCTATCGGGGTCCTACAATGAGCAGTTCTTC

clone size: .
D gene: .
J gene: TRBJ2-1
V gene: TRBV11-1
CDR3 protein: CASSTLESSYNEQFF
CDR3 DNA: TGTGCCAGCAGCACCTTAGAAAGCTCCTACAATGAGCAGTTCTTC

clone size: .
D gene: TRBD1
J gene: TRBJ1-5
V gene: TRBV7-8
CDR3 protein: CASSPRDRPNQPQHF
CDR3 DNA: TGTGCCAGCAGCCCCCGGGACAGACCTAATCAGCCCCAGCATTTT

clone size: .
D gene: .
J gene: TRBJ1-2
V gene: TRBV10-3
CDR3 protein: CAISNLGGYGYTF
CDR3 DNA: TGTGCCATCAGTAATCTGGGGGGCTATGGCTACACCTTC

clone size: .
D gene: .
J gene: TRBJ1-1
V gene: TRBV25-1
CDR3 protein: CASSGPRGGTEAFF
CDR3 DNA: TGTGCCAGCAGTGGACCCAGGGGAGGGACTGAAGCTTTCTTT

clone size: .
D gene: .
J gene: TRBJ1-5
V gene: TRBV9
CDR3 protein: CASSQASNQPQHF
CDR3 DNA: TGTGCCAGCAGTCAGGCCTCTAACCAGCCCCAGCATTTT

clone size: .
D gene: .
J gene: TRBJ1-1
V gene: TRBV5-6
CDR3 protein: CASSPLRGRLNTEAFF
CDR3 DNA: TGTGCCAGCAGCCCCCTCAGGGGCAGACTGAACACTGAAGCTTTCTTT

clone size: .
D gene: .
J gene: TRBJ2-4
V gene: TRBV1
CDR3 protein: CTSSQDCRVLAKNIQYF
CDR3 DNA: TGCACCAGCAGCCAAGACTGCAGGGTCCTAGCCAAAAACATTCAGTACTTC

clone size: .
D gene: .
J gene: TRBJ1-2
V gene: TRBV10-3
CDR3 protein: CAISEAGNYGYTF
CDR3 DNA: TGTGCCATCAGTGAGGCAGGGAACTATGGCTACACCTTC

clone size: .
D gene: TRBD1
J gene: TRBJ2-7
V gene: TRBV7-2
CDR3 protein: CASSLGKDRSYEQYF
CDR3 DNA: TGTGCCAGCAGCTTAGGGAAGGACAGGTCCTACGAGCAGTACTTC

clone size: few
D gene: TRBD1
J gene: TRBJ2-3
V gene: TRBV4-3
CDR3 protein: CASSQDTGQGTDTQYF
CDR3 DNA: TGCGCCAGCAGCCAAGATACGGGACAGGGCACAGATACGCAGTATTTT

clone size: .
D gene: .
J gene: TRBJ2-3
V gene: TRBV2
CDR3 protein: CASSEEGADTQYF
CDR3 DNA: TGTGCCAGCAGTGAAGAGGGGGCAGATACGCAGTATTTT

clone size: .
D gene: TRBD1
J gene: TRBJ1-3
V gene: TRBV19
CDR3 protein: CASTLGQANTIYF
CDR3 DNA: TGTGCCAGTACCCTTGGACAGGCCAACACCATATATTTT

clone size: few
D gene: .
J gene: TRBJ2-5
V gene: TRBV5-5
CDR3 protein: CASSLVMGGGETQYF
CDR3 DNA: TGTGCCAGCAGCTTGGTGATGGGTGGAGGAGAGACCCAGTACTTC

clone size: .
D gene: TRBD2
J gene: TRBJ2-1
V gene: TRBV7-2
CDR3 protein: CASSRTSGDYNEQFF
CDR3 DNA: TGTGCCAGCAGCAGGACTAGCGGGGACTACAATGAGCAGTTCTTC